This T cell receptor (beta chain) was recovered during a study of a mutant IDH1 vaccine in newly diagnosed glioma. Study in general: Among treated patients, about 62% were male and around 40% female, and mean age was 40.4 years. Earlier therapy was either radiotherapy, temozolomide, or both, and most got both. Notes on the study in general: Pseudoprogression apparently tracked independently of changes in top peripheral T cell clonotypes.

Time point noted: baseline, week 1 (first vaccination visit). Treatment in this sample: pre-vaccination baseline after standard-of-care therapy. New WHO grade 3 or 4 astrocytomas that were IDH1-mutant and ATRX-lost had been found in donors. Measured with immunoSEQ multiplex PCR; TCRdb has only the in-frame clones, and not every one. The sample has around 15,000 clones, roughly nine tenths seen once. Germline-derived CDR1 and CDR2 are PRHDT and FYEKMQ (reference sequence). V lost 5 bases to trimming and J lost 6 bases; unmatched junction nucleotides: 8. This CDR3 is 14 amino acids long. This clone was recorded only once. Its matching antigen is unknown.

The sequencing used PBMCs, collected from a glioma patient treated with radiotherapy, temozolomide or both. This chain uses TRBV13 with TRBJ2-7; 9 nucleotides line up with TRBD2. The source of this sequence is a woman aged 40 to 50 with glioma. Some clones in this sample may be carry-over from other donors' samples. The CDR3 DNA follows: TGTGCCAGCAGCCTGGGACTAGCTTTAGGCGAGCAGTACTTC. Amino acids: CASSLGLALGEQYF.